This T cell receptor beta chain comes out of a study of control samples from healthy donors and cancer patients. Germline values: CDR1 WSHSY, CDR2 SAAADI. V lost 3 bases and J lost 0, with 7 bases in between. The CDR3 is 14 residues long. Assay: immunoSEQ multiplex PCR; the TCRdb copy retains only in-frame clones and omits some. There are some 120,000 clones in the sample; approximately 90% occur only once, and 8.5% to 10% lies in the top ten. The sequence was obtained from a man between 18 and 29 years old in good health. The chain couples TRBV10-2 to TRBJ2-3, with D unclear. Material for sequencing was blood. CDR3 nucleotides: TGCGCCAGCAGTGAATGGCGGAGCACAGATACGCAGTATTTT. Translation gives CASSEWRSTDTQYF.